This T cell receptor beta chain stems from a study of spatial heterogeneity in lung cancer (dated by TCRdb to between 2018 and 2021). Broadly, across the study: More beta-chain than alpha-chain transcripts were consistently detected, likely reflecting higher beta-chain transcript abundance. In the raw uncorrected reads, each unique combination of TCR and UMI appeared on average more than ten times. In non-small cell lung cancer, the study made a quantitative comparison of TCR alpha and beta repertoires among multiple tumor regions, matched nontumor lung and blood. The study linked features of the TCR repertoire to counts of nonsynonymous mutations, which were determined by whole-exome sequencing of tumor tissue. At surgery, both alpha and beta chains were TCR-sequenced in 200 to 250 tumor regions, approximately 64 matched nontumor lung samples and some 60 PBMC samples.

The time point label, read with the paper, signifies: sample taken at primary tumor resection. For TCR sequencing, whole RNA was extracted from tumor and nontumor lung tissue, or from cryopreserved PBMC samples, and no cell sorting was done. Samples were obtained from approximately 76 patients with early-stage, untreated non-small cell lung cancer from the lung TRACERx cohort. Only patients for whom sufficient RNA was available from at least two tumor regions were selected for TCR sequencing. What the authors observed across the whole study: Ubiquitous expanded tumor TCRs showed up in blood more often at tumor resection than at routine follow-up. Confirming at a functional level the hypothesis that regional TCRs recognize regional mutations was considered to require additional single-cell paired TCR alpha and beta sequencing.

The germline V gene supplies CDR1 LGHNA and CDR2 YSLEER. The germline ends are 16 bases apart after V is trimmed by 3 bases and J by 6 bases. From the cysteine through the phenylalanine, the CDR3 covers 15 amino acids. The sequence is cut down to CDR3 DNA, 45 bases in frame from base 1. The library was prepared using 5' RACE. The instrument given in TCRdb is NextSeq 500. In the TCR library protocol, a unique molecular identifier was attached to each TCR cDNA molecule so that PCR and sequencing errors could be corrected. Under the source paper's analysis protocol: TCR identification, UMI-based error correction and CDR3 extraction were performed with Decombinator tools. TCRs above a frequency of 2 per 1,000, corresponding to the top 1% of the tumor frequency distribution, were defined as expanded. Rényi diversity was computed with the R vegan package after subsampling each repertoire 100 times to 5,000 TCRs. CDR3 similarity networks were built from amino acid triplet string-kernel similarity, with CDR3s being connected when pairwise similarity was above 0.82. The public reads were run again by TCRdb, first through fastp at Q25 and then through MiXCR, and only productive beta chains were kept. Each record represents a unique CDR3 protein, reported with the most common genes and DNA among its rows. TCRdb's processing, not the authors', yielded these V and J calls. The sample table records over 10,000 distinct CDR3 sequences; roughly 3.9% of these occur just once. Together, the top ten hold 35% to 55% of the sample.

This clonotype was recorded many times. Its binding antigen is unknown. Per-base qualities were not stored, and no clone one base away is much larger. This beta chain represents an off-target read in a library built for alpha chains; its size is of limited meaning. This specimen was PBMCs, taken at surgery. Recombination linked TRBV4-3 to TRBJ2-3, with a tentative D gene TRBD2 over 7 matching bases. This clonotype was sampled from a male donor with early-stage non-small cell lung cancer. CDR3 protein: CASSHSGGAEDTQYF. The DNA sequence reads TGCGCCAGCAGCCATTCTGGGGGGGCGGAGGATACGCAGTATTTT.